This section outlines one TCR beta chain sequence together with its context. It has no known antigen specificity. It has no much larger one-base neighbor in the sample; base qualities were not kept. This entry belongs to a study of tumor-infiltrating lymphocytes in localized non-small cell lung cancer (dated by TCRdb to about 2021). In terms of the full investigation: The cohort included patients whose samples were collected after neoadjuvant chemotherapy, as well as both smokers and never-smokers and several histologies. From each patient came resected tumor tissue plus uninvolved lung tissue from that same patient, and the uninvolved lung tissue was described as non-adjacent to the tumor. The same patients underwent several integrated assays, with TCR sequencing performed together with flow cytometry, multiplex immunofluorescence, RNA-seq, exome sequencing and proteomics. In total, the ICON cohort consisted of 150 surgical patients with localized non-small cell lung cancer who had their tumors resected. The paired tumor versus uninvolved lung comparison of immunoSEQ T-cell fraction included 55 patients.

Paper-wide results and their limitations: Tumor T-cell fraction from TCR sequencing was not associated with recurrence-free survival (p = 0.61). No difference in TCR-derived T-cell fraction was observed between the flow cytometry-defined immunotypes IM1 (good prognosis) and IM2 (poor prognosis). Because different pieces of the same tissue were used for different assays, technical variation could not be separated from intratumor heterogeneity. TCRbeta sequencing supported higher T cell infiltration in tumors than in uninvolved lung tissue, consistent with immunofluorescence CD3 counts. Assay coverage varied across patients depending on available tissue quantity, so only a subset of the cohort had TCR sequencing.

The T-cell fraction in tumor and uninvolved lung tissue was obtained from TCR sequencing using the immunoSEQ assay. The source study handled its data this way. For survival analysis, patients were divided into high (upper tertile) and low (lower two tertiles) T-cell fraction groups, which were compared by log-rank test. A signed-rank test was used to test differences in T-cell fraction between paired tumor and uninvolved lung samples. Drawn from immuneACCESS, this table holds only the in-frame rearrangements with V and J called that TCRdb kept. Clones are partly lost; checked studies trace under half to an unresolved V gene and leave the rest unexplained. V and J calls and clone size are copied from that table; D and trimming were computed from the DNA. This sample lists 5,000 to 6,500 clones; less than 85% were detected once. The top ten clones comprise about 6.3% of the sample. From V the trimming removes 5 bases and from J it removes 2 bases, while the gene matches leave 2 bases of the junction unaccounted for. The CDR3 covers 13 residues, taking in both the cysteine and the phenylalanine. The sequence is cut down to CDR3 DNA, 39 bases in frame from base 1. The germline V gene (reference sequence) yields MNHNY for CDR1 and SVGAGI for CDR2.

Patient enrollment in ICON started in April 2016, and the final patient was enrolled in late 2018. From a subcohort of some 76 patients, fresh tumor and matched uninvolved tissue were collected for in-depth immune analyses, including TCR sequencing. No cell sorting was done, and TCR sequencing was instead run on DNA isolated from bulk tissue. This TCR was recovered from a human donor with non-small cell lung cancer. The source material was lung tumor tissue. The chain uses TRBV6-6 and TRBJ1-2; 7 nucleotides in the junction match TRBD1. The bases read TGTGCCAGCAGTCTACAGGGGAACTATGGCTACACCTTC. It codes for CASSLQGNYGYTF.